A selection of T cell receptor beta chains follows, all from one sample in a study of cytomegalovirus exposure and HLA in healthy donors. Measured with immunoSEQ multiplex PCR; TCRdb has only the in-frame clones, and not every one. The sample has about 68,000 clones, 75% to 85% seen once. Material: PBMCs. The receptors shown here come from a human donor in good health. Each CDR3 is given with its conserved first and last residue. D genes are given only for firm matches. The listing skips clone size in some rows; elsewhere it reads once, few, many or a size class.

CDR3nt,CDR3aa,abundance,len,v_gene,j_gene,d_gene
TGCGCCAGCAGCCTAGGGACTAGCGGCGGGGAGCTGTTTTTT,CASSLGTSGGELFF,NA,14,TRBV4-3,TRBJ2-2,TRBD2
TGTGCCATCACGGGGACGACAGGGGGCAACACTGAAGCTTTCTTT,CAITGTTGGNTEAFF,NA,15,TRBV10-3,TRBJ1-1,TRBD1
TGTGCCAGCAGCACCACTAGCGGGGGGTACAATGAGCAGTTCTTC,CASSTTSGGYNEQFF,NA,15,TRBV6-6,TRBJ2-1,TRBD2
TGTGCCAGCAGCTTAGTGGGCAGGGGAATAGGTTGGTTGACCCAGTACTTC,CASSLVGRGIGWLTQYF,NA,17,TRBV7-2,TRBJ2-5,NA
TGTGCCAGCAGTGGGAGCTCCAACAGGCCGAACACCGGGGAGCTGTTTTTT,CASSGSSNRPNTGELFF,NA,17,TRBV2,TRBJ2-2,NA
TGTGCCAGCAGCCCAAGACGGGTTCTCTCCTACAATGAGCAGTTCTTC,CASSPRRVLSYNEQFF,NA,16,TRBV7-8,TRBJ2-1,NA
TGCGCCAGCAGCCAGGCCCCGGGTCCGAGCTCCTACGAGCAGTACTTC,CASSQAPGPSSYEQYF,few,16,TRBV4-1,TRBJ2-7,NA
TGTGCCAGCACTTGGGCGAGCTCTGGAAACACCATATATTTT,CASTWASSGNTIYF,NA,14,TRBV2,TRBJ1-3,NA
TGTTCCAGCAGCCTATTCTCTACTGAAGCTTTCTTT,CSSSLFSTEAFF,NA,12,TRBV7-9,TRBJ1-1,NA
TGTGCCAGCAGCTTCGTAGGGGGTCAGCGATATTTT,CASSFVGGQRYF,few,12,TRBV7-3,TRBJ2-3,NA
TGTGCCAGCAGCACAGATGGCGCTTTGTATCAGCCCCAGCATTTT,CASSTDGALYQPQHF,NA,15,TRBV27,TRBJ1-5,NA
TGCGCCAGCAGCCAAGTGGGACAGGGCTACAATGAGCAGTTCTTC,CASSQVGQGYNEQFF,NA,15,TRBV4-1,TRBJ2-1,TRBD1
TGTGCCATCAGTGACCCTGGACAGGGGGCTCGGAACGAGCAGTACTTC,CAISDPGQGARNEQYF,NA,16,TRBV10-3,TRBJ2-7,TRBD1
TGTGCCAGCAGTCGATGGGACGGGGGACCGATAAATCAGCCCCAGCATTTT,CASSRWDGGPINQPQHF,NA,17,TRBV28,TRBJ1-5,NA
TGTGCCAGCTCACCCCTTAGCGGGCAGGGAGACGGCTACACCTTC,CASSPLSGQGDGYTF,NA,15,TRBV18,TRBJ1-2,NA
TGTGCCAGCAGCGGGGACAGTTCTGAACATACGCAGTATTTT,CASSGDSSEHTQYF,NA,14,TRBV5-4,TRBJ2-3,TRBD1
TGTGCCAGCAGTTCGCCACTAGCTCACGAGCAGTACTTC,CASSSPLAHEQYF,NA,13,TRBV27,TRBJ2-7,NA
TGTGCCAGCAGCACGACAGGGGGTGGCTACACCTTC,CASSTTGGGYTF,NA,12,TRBV13,TRBJ1-2,TRBD1
TGTGCCATCAGTGAGTTGGCGGGGATCTCCTACGAGCAGTACTTC,CAISELAGISYEQYF,NA,15,TRBV10-3,TRBJ2-7,NA
TGTGCCAGCAGTTTCTTCTCTGGGGCCAACGTCCTGACTTTC,CASSFFSGANVLTF,NA,14,TRBV27,TRBJ2-6,NA
TGTGCCAGCAGCTCACACGCAGCGCCGACAGGGGGCGGGTACGAGCAGTACTTC,CASSSHAAPTGGGYEQYF,NA,18,TRBV7-9,TRBJ2-7,TRBD1
TGCGCCAGCAGCTTTAGCGGGGGGAACAATGAGCAGTTCTTC,CASSFSGGNNEQFF,NA,14,TRBV5-1,TRBJ2-1,TRBD2
TGTGCCAGCAGCTTAGGAATCGGGCGGGGGGGAACATATCCCTTCAATGAGCAGTTCTTC,CASSLGIGRGGTYPFNEQFF,NA,20,TRBV13,TRBJ2-1,TRBD2
TGTGCCAGCAGTGAAGCAATAGTCTATGGCTACACCTTC,CASSEAIVYGYTF,NA,13,TRBV6-1,TRBJ1-2,NA
TGTGCCAGCTCGCGCCTGAACACTGAAGCTTTCTTT,CASSRLNTEAFF,few,12,TRBV6-1,TRBJ1-1,NA
TGTGCCAGCAGTACAGGTTATCAGCCCCAGCATTTT,CASSTGYQPQHF,NA,12,TRBV27,TRBJ1-5,NA
TGTGCCAGCAGCTTAGACGTAAGGAGGGAGCAGTACTTC,CASSLDVRREQYF,NA,13,TRBV7-2,TRBJ2-7,NA
TGCGCCAGCAGCCAACGCTTAGCGGGGCCATACAATGAGCAGTTCTTC,CASSQRLAGPYNEQFF,NA,16,TRBV4-3,TRBJ2-1,TRBD2
TGTGCCAGCAACGAACTAGCGGGGGGCACAGATACGCAGTATTTT,CASNELAGGTDTQYF,NA,15,TRBV2,TRBJ2-3,TRBD2
TGTGCCAGCAGTTCTCCCAAACCCTTGACAGGGACGACTGGGGCCAACGTCCTGACTTTC,CASSSPKPLTGTTGANVLTF,few,20,TRBV28,TRBJ2-6,TRBD1
TGTGCCAGCTCACCGGGTCAAACGGTTGGGACAGACAAATACAATGAGCAGTTCTTC,CASSPGQTVGTDKYNEQFF,NA,19,TRBV18,TRBJ2-1,TRBD1
TGCGCCAGCAGCTGGGACAGGGCTAATGAAAAACTGTTTTTT,CASSWDRANEKLFF,NA,14,TRBV5-1,TRBJ1-4,TRBD1
TGTGCCAGCAGTGAAGCGGTACAGGGGGTTCAAGGCTACACCTTC,CASSEAVQGVQGYTF,NA,15,TRBV2,TRBJ1-2,TRBD1
TGCGCCAGCAGCTTGGGTGGGGCTGGCGAGCAGTACTTC,CASSLGGAGEQYF,NA,13,TRBV5-1,TRBJ2-7,NA
TGTGCCAGCAGCTTTCGGCAGGCTAACACCGGGGAGCTGTTTTTT,CASSFRQANTGELFF,NA,15,TRBV11-2,TRBJ2-2,NA
TGTGCCAGCAGCTTGGGGGGGGGCAGCTACGAGCAGTACTTC,CASSLGGGSYEQYF,NA,14,TRBV5-5,TRBJ2-7,NA
TGTGCCAGCAGCTTGGCCCGGAGTGGGGCCATCGAGGAGCAGTACTTC,CASSLARSGAIEEQYF,NA,16,TRBV5-6,TRBJ2-7,NA
TGCGCCAGCAGCGCCAGGGATTATAACTATGGCTACACCTTC,CASSARDYNYGYTF,NA,14,TRBV4-3,TRBJ1-2,NA
TGTGCCATCACCGGGGGGGGTGGCTACACCTTC,CAITGGGGYTF,NA,11,TRBV10-3,TRBJ1-2,NA
TGTGCCAGCGTAGCTAGCCCCTGGAACTACGAGCAGTACTTC,CASVASPWNYEQYF,few,14,TRBV6-1,TRBJ2-7,NA
TGTGCCAGCAGCCTCCCGGTTAACACTGAAGCTTTCTTT,CASSLPVNTEAFF,NA,13,TRBV7-2,TRBJ1-1,NA
TGTGCCAGCAGAGCGGACAGGGGTCTACTTAACTATGGCTACACCTTC,CASRADRGLLNYGYTF,once,16,TRBV2,TRBJ1-2,TRBD1
TGTGCCAGCAGCCCGAACGGAGGGACTGAAGCTTTCTTT,CASSPNGGTEAFF,NA,13,TRBV7-3,TRBJ1-1,NA
TGTGCCAGCAGTGCGGTCAACAATCAGCCCCAGCATTTT,CASSAVNNQPQHF,few,13,TRBV6-1,TRBJ1-5,NA
TGTGCCAGCAGCTTGCGACAGGGTTGGGGCAATGAGCAGTTCTTC,CASSLRQGWGNEQFF,NA,15,TRBV5-6,TRBJ2-1,TRBD1
TGTGCCAGCAGCTTGGGAATTGGGGGAGGTCAGCCCCAGCATTTT,CASSLGIGGGQPQHF,NA,15,TRBV5-4,TRBJ1-5,NA
TGCAGCTGTAGAATGGGAGCAGAGACCCAGTACTTC,CSCRMGAETQYF,once,12,TRBV29-1,TRBJ2-5,NA
TGTGCCAGCAGGAGTGAGCTTCCCAACACTGAAGCTTTCTTT,CASRSELPNTEAFF,NA,14,TRBV28,TRBJ1-1,NA
TGTGCCAGCAGCCCTCCCTACTATGGCTACACCTTC,CASSPPYYGYTF,few,12,TRBV7-3,TRBJ1-2,NA
TGTGCCAGCAGTGAAACCGGGACTAGCGGGGGGATAGCCAAAAACATTCAGTACTTC,CASSETGTSGGIAKNIQYF,once,19,TRBV6-1,TRBJ2-4,TRBD2
TGTGCCAGCAGTTTCGCAGGGGTTGCCAAAAACATTCAGTACTTC,CASSFAGVAKNIQYF,NA,15,TRBV27,TRBJ2-4,NA
TGTGCCAGCAGCGTAGCTAGCGGGGGGGAGACCCAGTACTTC,CASSVASGGETQYF,NA,14,TRBV9,TRBJ2-5,TRBD2
TGCGCCAGCAGCCAGCCCGACAGGGACACCTACGAGCAGTACTTC,CASSQPDRDTYEQYF,NA,15,TRBV4-1,TRBJ2-7,TRBD1
TGTGCCAGTCGGGCGGAGGATCCTGGAAAACTGTTTTTT,CASRAEDPGKLFF,once,13,TRBV6-1,TRBJ1-4,NA
TGTGCCAGCAGCGCCGGGACAGGGGGACCCACAGATACGCAGTATTTT,CASSAGTGGPTDTQYF,NA,16,TRBV9,TRBJ2-3,TRBD1
TGTGCCAGCAGCCGTATCCCGGCGGGCGGACAGGGGTTAGGGGCCCAGCATTTT,CASSRIPAGGQGLGAQHF,NA,18,TRBV6-4,TRBJ1-5,TRBD1
TGCGCCAGCAGCCAAGGGGACAGGGGAGACACTGAAGCTTTCTTT,CASSQGDRGDTEAFF,few,15,TRBV4-1,TRBJ1-1,TRBD1
TGTGCCAGCAGGAACCTCATAGCGGGGGGGAGTACAGATACGCAGTATTTT,CASRNLIAGGSTDTQYF,NA,17,TRBV21-1,TRBJ2-3,NA
TGTGCCAGCAGCCCCCGACTAGCGGAAGAGACCCAGTACTTC,CASSPRLAEETQYF,NA,14,TRBV9,TRBJ2-5,TRBD2